One sample yielded the 26 T cell receptor beta chains listed below, sequenced in a study of CD8+ T cells in alopecia areata. After isolation, RNA underwent reverse transcription to generate cDNA as the sequencing template. Profiled with immunoSEQ multiplex PCR; TCRdb holds only in-frame clones, not every one. The sample has roughly 150,000 clones; more than 40% are singletons. Sequenced: CD4+ T cells sorted from blood. These receptor sequences come from a human donor with alopecia areata.

The rearrangement links TRBV9 to TRBJ2-5, with 10 bases identical to TRBD1. V was pared by 3 bases and J by 4 bases, with 0 bases of the junction left unmatched. Per the germline V gene, CDR1 is SGDLS and CDR2 is YYNGEE. This CDR3 comprises 13 residues. The CDR3 DNA is TGTGCCAGCAGCGGGACAGGGGGAGAGACCCAGTACTTC. This sequence encodes CASSGTGGETQYF. Complete variable domain (other parts from reference TRBV9 and TRBJ2-5): DSGVTQTPKHLITATGQRVTLRCSPRSGDLSVYWYQQSLDQGLQFLIQYYNGEERAKGNILERFSAQQFPDLHSELNLSSLELGDSALYFCASSGTGGETQYFGPGTRLLVL.

This chain connects TRBV4-1 to TRBJ2-1; 7 nucleotides align to TRBD1. Per the germline V gene, CDR1 is MGHRA and CDR2 is YSYEKL. V shed 0 bases and J 11 bases; nucleotides not matched to a gene: 10. The CDR3 consists of 15 residues. CDR3 DNA: TGCGCCAGCAGCCAAGATCCCCTTGGGGACAGCCAGCAGTTCTTC. As protein: CASSQDPLGDSQQFF.

The chain uses TRBV27 and TRBJ2-5, with 12 bases fitting TRBD2. The CDR3 is made up of 18 amino acids. Germline CDR1 is MNHEY and CDR2 is SMNVEV (reference sequence). The ends lost 1 base at V and 1 base at J; junction bases unmatched: 7. The CDR3 nucleotides are TGTGCCAGCAGTTTATACCCGCGGACTAGCGGGACCCAAGAGACCCAGTACTTC. It yields the protein CASSLYPRTSGTQETQYF.

The V and J genes are TRBV30 and TRBJ1-5; 9 nucleotides agree with TRBD1. The CDR3 has 16 residues. Germline loops: CDR1 GTSNPN, CDR2 SVGIG (reference sequence). J was trimmed by 4 bases and V by 0 bases; bases with no gene match: 7. CDR3 region: CAWSVKGQGWNQPQHF. CDR3 DNA sequence: TGTGCCTGGAGTGTAAAAGGACAGGGGTGGAATCAGCCCCAGCATTTT.

V is TRBV5-1 and J is TRBJ2-5; tentatively, D is TRBD1 (6 bases). Per germline, CDR1 SGHRS and CDR2 YFSETQ. The CDR3 has 17 amino acids. V was pared by 0 bases and J by 5 bases, with 20 bases between. The DNA for the CDR3 is TGCGCCAGCAGCTTGGAGGTCAGGGGATCCCTGAGGGAGACCCAGTACTTC. Translated: CASSLEVRGSLRETQYF.

The gene calls are TRBV12-5 and TRBJ2-1, with D tentatively TRBD1 (6 bases). The V gene lost 6 bases and the J gene lost 0 bases, with 12 bases spanning the gap. From germline, CDR1 is LGHNT and CDR2 FRNRAP. The CDR3 has 15 amino acids. The DNA of the CDR3 is TGTGCTAGTGGCAAAAGGGGGAGCTCCTACAATGAGCAGTTCTTC. This sequence encodes CASGKRGSSYNEQFF.

The J gene is TRBJ2-7, the V gene TRBV5-1; 7 bases align to TRBD1. V lost 5 bases, J lost 2 bases, and 7 bases stayed unmatched. This CDR3 spans 14 amino acids. The germline CDR1 and CDR2 sequences are SGHRS and YFSETQ. DNA for the CDR3: TGCGCCAGCAGACCCGGGACAGCGGCCTACGAGCAGTACTTC. This codes for CASRPGTAAYEQYF.

This clone showed up just a few times. The V and J genes are TRBV27 and TRBJ1-2; 11 bases line up with TRBD1. There are 15 residues in the CDR3. J gave up 5 bases and V 5 bases, and 7 bases lay outside the gene matches. The germline gives CDR1 MNHEY, CDR2 SMNVEV (reference sequence). The CDR3 bases are TGTGCCAGCAGTAAGGGACAGGGGGAGGGTTATGGCTACACCTTC. It is translated as CASSKGQGEGYGYTF.

This clone was counted between two and nine times. The chain employs TRBV29-1 and TRBJ2-7; D is possibly TRBD1 or TRBD2 (5 bases each). The CDR3 totals 13 residues. Germline CDR1 reads SQVTM; CDR2 reads ANQGSEA. Trimming shortened V by 7 bases and J by 5 bases, and 18 bases separated the two germline ends. For the CDR3, the DNA is TGCAGCGCCATCTGGGACGGTGGACACGAGCAGTACTTC. This encodes CSAIWDGGHEQYF.

The V gene is TRBV11-2, the J gene TRBJ2-1; 11 nucleotides agree with TRBD2. This CDR3 is 17 amino acids long. The V gene end was trimmed by 1 base and the J gene end by 3 bases; junction bases not matched to a gene: 5. CDR1 SGHAT and CDR2 FQNNGV come from the germline V gene. CDR3 loop: CASSLAFGTSGYNEQFF. The CDR3 DNA follows: TGTGCCAGCAGCTTAGCTTTCGGGACTAGCGGCTACAATGAGCAGTTCTTC. The variable domain in full, with the rest retrieved from reference TRBV11-2 and TRBJ2-1, is EAGVAQSPRYKIIEKRQSVAFWCNPISGHATLYWYQQILGQGPKLLIQFQNNGVVDDSQLPKDRFSAERLKGVDSTLKIQPAKLEDSAVYLCASSLAFGTSGYNEQFFGPGTRLTVL.

The V and J genes are TRBV30 and TRBJ2-7, with D possibly TRBD2 on 6 matching bases. V lost 2 bases and J 2 bases, leaving 13 bases between the germline ends. Germline lookup yields CDR1 GTSNPN and CDR2 SVGIG (reference sequence). There are 14 residues in the CDR3. The CDR3 coding sequence is TGTGCCTGGAGTTTGGGCGGGGTAGCCTACGAGCAGTACTTC. Translation gives CAWSLGGVAYEQYF.

This chain connects TRBV9 to TRBJ2-7; 10 bases match TRBD2. From germline, CDR1 is SGDLS and CDR2 YYNGEE. CDR3 length equals 16 residues. The junction had 10 bases not matched to a gene; V was cut back by 0 bases and J by 7 bases. The DNA for the CDR3 is TGTGCCAGCAGCGTAGTATCCCTAGCGGGAGTGGGAGAGCAGTACTTC. Its translation: CASSVVSLAGVGEQYF. Supplemented by reference TRBV9 and TRBJ2-7, the full variable domain reads DSGVTQTPKHLITATGQRVTLRCSPRSGDLSVYWYQQSLDQGLQFLIQYYNGEERAKGNILERFSAQQFPDLHSELNLSSLELGDSALYFCASSVVSLAGVGEQYFGPGTRLTVT.

This chain joins TRBV7-9 and TRBJ2-7; 11 nucleotides agree with TRBD2. The V gene's germline CDR1 is SEHNR and CDR2 FQNEAQ (reference sequence). Germline trimming cut 5 bases from V and 3 bases from J; bases unmatched to any gene: 9. The CDR3 totals 16 residues. The CDR3, as DNA: TGTGCCAGCAGCCCTCTCGGGCTAGCGGGAGGCTACGAGCAGTACTTC. Its translation is CASSPLGLAGGYEQYF.

This clone was observed a few times. The chain joins TRBV6-5 to TRBJ2-7; D possibly corresponds to TRBD2 (6 bases). There are 13 residues in the CDR3. Germline loops: CDR1 MNHEY, CDR2 SVGAGI. V was shortened by 5 bases and J by 3 bases, with 11 bases between the two germline ends. CDR3 nucleotides: TGTGCCAGCAGTCGGACTAAAAACTACGAGCAGTACTTC. It specifies CASSRTKNYEQYF.

J is TRBJ2-5 and V is TRBV19; D not certain. This CDR3 contains 13 residues. Trimming removed 3 bases at V and 2 bases at J, with 7 bases between. Germline lookup yields CDR1 LNHDA and CDR2 SQIVND (reference sequence). The CDR3 sequence: CASSIRRQETQYF. The DNA of the CDR3 is TGTGCCAGTAGTATTCGCAGACAAGAGACCCAGTACTTC. Supplemented by reference TRBV19 and TRBJ2-5, the full variable domain reads DGGITQSPKYLFRKEGQNVTLSCEQNLNHDAMYWYRQDPGQGLRLIYYSQIVNDFQKGDIAEGYSVSREKKESFPLTVTSAQKNPTAFYLCASSIRRQETQYFGPGTRLLVL.

The chain carries TRBV7-6 and TRBJ2-3; D is ambiguous. Germline values: CDR1 SGHVS, CDR2 FNYEAQ. The CDR3 consists of 11 residues. Trimming stripped 3 bases from V and 6 bases from J, with 4 bases between. The CDR3 bases are TGTGCCAGCAGCTTCTCTGATACGCAGTATTTT. Protein sequence: CASSFSDTQYF.

This clone showed up just a few times. The V call is TRBV19, the J call TRBJ2-1, with 14 bases lining up with TRBD2. The CDR3 loop spans 16 amino acids. Germline V lookup: CDR1 LNHDA, CDR2 SQIVND (reference sequence). Germline trimming cut 9 bases from V and 8 bases from J; bases unmatched to any gene: 12. For the CDR3, the DNA is TGTGCCAGCACAAGTCCCGGGACTAGCGGGAGTTATGAGCAGTTCTTC. Protein sequence: CASTSPGTSGSYEQFF.

This clone was detected only a few times. The rearrangement joins TRBV5-1 to TRBJ2-1, with 9 nucleotides matching TRBD2. The germline gives CDR1 SGHRS, CDR2 YFSETQ. The ends lost 1 base at V and 8 bases at J; junction bases unmatched: 7. The CDR3 covers 15 residues. CDR3 sequence reads: CASSLPRVAGDEQFF. In DNA form, the CDR3 reads TGCGCCAGCAGCTTGCCCCGGGTAGCGGGAGATGAGCAGTTCTTC.

This chain links TRBV30 with TRBJ1-2, with no clear D. Germline assignment: CDR1 GTSNPN and CDR2 SVGIG (reference sequence). The CDR3 consists of 12 residues. Trimming left V 7 bases short and J 0 bases short, with 9 bases between. In DNA form, the CDR3 reads TGTGCCTTGACCAGAGCTAACTATGGCTACACCTTC. It codes for CALTRANYGYTF.

The V and J genes are TRBV6-1 and TRBJ2-1, with unresolved D. The CDR3 has 12 amino acids. V lost 4 bases, J lost 4 bases, and 5 bases lay in between. CDR1 and CDR2 (germline): MNHNS, SASEGT. CDR3 coding DNA: TGTGCCAGCAGTGTGTTGTACAATGAGCAGTTCTTC. It specifies CASSVLYNEQFF.

This clone was found a few times. The chain recombines TRBV4-2 with TRBJ2-1; maybe TRBD1 (6 bases). CDR3 length: 15 amino acids. With 4 bases removed from V and 15 bases from J, the gap between germline ends came to 25 bases. CDR1 and CDR2 (germline): LGHNA, YNFKEQ. CDR3 nucleotides: TGTGCCAGCAGCCCCGAGTACTTACAGGGCCACCCTTTGTTCTTC. Translated: CASSPEYLQGHPLFF.

The gene calls are TRBV30 and TRBJ2-3, with D hard to call. The V end lost 1 base, the J end lost 0 bases, and 5 bases lay between the germline ends. Germline CDR1 and CDR2: GTSNPN and SVGIG (reference sequence). This CDR3 is 13 amino acids long. CDR3 amino acids: CAWSGTSTDTQYF. Here the CDR3 DNA reads TGTGCCTGGAGTGGAACTAGCACAGATACGCAGTATTTT.

This chain connects TRBV25-1 to TRBJ2-7; D is unclear. Germline V CDR1 and CDR2: MGHDK, SYGVNS. The V end was cut by 4 bases, the J end by 3 bases, with 4 bases between. CDR3 length: 11 residues. Written as DNA, the CDR3 is TGTGCCAGCAGTGTGAACTACGAGCAGTACTTC. Translated, it gives CASSVNYEQYF.

This clone has just a few counts. The gene calls are TRBV11-2 and TRBJ2-5; 7 positions match TRBD2. Germline V gene data show CDR1 as SGHAT and CDR2 as FQNNGV. The CDR3 spans 13 residues. The V and J ends lost 6 bases and 2 bases, in that order; junction bases with no gene match: 3. In DNA form, the CDR3 reads TGTGCCAGCAGTCTAGCGGATCAAGAGACCCAGTACTTC. Translating it yields CASSLADQETQYF.

The rearrangement joins TRBV30 to TRBJ2-7, with 8 bases fitting TRBD1. Per germline, CDR1 GTSNPN and CDR2 SVGIG (reference sequence). The CDR3 sequence is 13 residues long. J gave up 4 bases and V 5 bases, and 7 bases lay outside the gene matches. Here the CDR3 reads CAWSRDRQYEQYF. The DNA of the CDR3 is TGTGCCTGGTCTCGGGACAGGCAATACGAGCAGTACTTC.

V usage is TRBV9 and J usage is TRBJ2-7; TRBD2 agrees at 8 bases. This CDR3 has 16 residues. J lost 4 bases, V lost 0 bases, and 9 bases had no gene match. CDR1 SGDLS and CDR2 YYNGEE come from the germline V gene. The DNA for the CDR3 is TGTGCCAGCAGCGTAGCTACGGGACTAGTGCCTTACGAGCAGTACTTC. Its translation is CASSVATGLVPYEQYF.